The text below deals with one TCR beta chain. This sample was taken from a study of CD8 T cells in Susac syndrome. High-throughput TCR beta sequencing covered peripheral CD8+ and CD4+ T cells. FACS enriched CD8+ TEMRA cells, while bulk CD8+ and CD4+ were negatively isolated. RNA amounts of roughly 0.45 to 1 ug underwent reverse transcription with random hexamers. Amplification of TCR beta CDR3 spanned 54 Vbeta and 13 Jbeta via immunoSEQ multiplex PCR. In TCRdb, the immunoSEQ multiplex PCR reads were re-called with MiXCR into one record per CDR3 protein. The data contain over 150,000 distinct CDR3 sequences, over 90% of them singletons. Sequencing was performed on CD4+ T cells from PBMCs. This clonotype was obtained from a human donor with multiple sclerosis.

The CDR3 region is CAWTGGGEQYF. In DNA, the CDR3 is TGTGCCTGGACGGGAGGAGGCGAGCAGTACTTC. The chain joins TRBV30 to TRBJ2-7, with 7 bases identical to TRBD2. CDR3 length: 11 residues. Unmatched junction bases numbered 3, after V lost 4 bases and J lost 6 bases. Germline assignment: CDR1 GTSNPN and CDR2 SVGIG (reference sequence).